The entry below gives a single T cell receptor (beta chain) sequence along with its context. This record comes from a study of blood T cell repertoires in COVID-19. TCRdb's table, derived via immunoSEQ multiplex PCR, lists solely in-frame clones and lacks some. The table has 200,000 to 250,000 clones, about 91% seen once. CDR3 length: 13 residues. V lost 1 base and J lost 0, with 4 bases in between. The germline gives CDR1 LGHNA, CDR2 YNFKEQ. The rearrangement joins TRBV4-2 to TRBJ2-7, with D unresolved. This clonotype was obtained from a man aged 25-40 years with acute or convalescent COVID-19. The sequencing input was peripheral blood. CDR3 protein: CASSQGPSYEQYF. The DNA of the CDR3 is TGTGCCAGCAGCCAAGGGCCCTCCTACGAGCAGTACTTC.